The TCR beta chain under discussion was sequenced for a study of cytomegalovirus exposure and HLA in healthy donors. Whole-study results and caveats: The presence/absence work took it that sequencing depth was about the same across donors.

In the PCR, 60 Vbeta and 13 Jbeta primers were used. Generated by immunoSEQ multiplex PCR, the TCRdb table keeps only in-frame clones and is missing some. Of 200,000 or so clones in the sample, about four fifths are singletons; the top ten hold 0.2% to 0.3%. This clone was counted only a few times. Antigen unknown. Germline V gene sequence: CDR1 SGHDT, CDR2 YYEEEE. Trimming shortened V by 4 bases and J by 6 bases, and 14 bases separated the two germline ends. The CDR3 totals 14 residues. This receptor was identified in a boy younger than 18 in good health and CMV-seronegative. This rearrangement joins TRBV5-6 to TRBJ1-5; no clear D. The sample comprised PBMCs. CDR3 protein: CASSRSFGGQPQHF. The CDR3 DNA reads as TGTGCCAGCAGCAGGAGTTTCGGAGGTCAGCCCCAGCATTTT. The whole variable domain, filled in from reference TRBV5-6 and TRBJ1-5, reads DAGVTQSPTHLIKTRGQQVTLRCSPKSGHDTVSWYQQALGQGPQFIFQYYEEEERQRGNFPDRFSGHQFPNYSSELNVNALLLGDSALYLCASSRSFGGQPQHFGDGTRLSIL.